The sample holds one count of the clone carrying this T cell receptor beta chain. The antigen is undetermined. Sequence at one end of the junction differs from germline and may be a read error. These data are taken from a study of Graves' ophthalmopathy and Graves' hyperthyroidism. Broader study findings: A model built from 13 signatures distinguished ophthalmopathy from stable hyperthyroidism with 87.88% sensitivity and 81.08% specificity. In predicting ophthalmopathy progression, the model reached roughly 71% sensitivity and 72% to 85% specificity. Most expanded clonotypes from thyroid (those above 0.001 frequency) were also found in blood.

Amplification targeted the TCR beta CDR3 regions, with RNA transcripts as the source material. An opening RT-PCR round employed HTBI primers and preceded a second-round multiplex PCR. TCRdb redid the calling of the multiplex PCR reads with MiXCR, one entry per CDR3 protein. The data hold tens of thousands of distinct CDR3 sequences, with 45% to 60% observed a single time. Other autoimmune diseases, uncontrolled infections, pregnancy or lactation excluded patients from enrollment. The TCR was taken from an adult man with Graves' ophthalmopathy. The material sequenced was peripheral blood.

The DNA of the CDR3 is TGTGCCAGCAGTCAAGGGCGACCAACTAAAGAAGCTCTCTTT. Amino acids: CASSQGRPTKEALF. V is TRBV14 and J is TRBJ1-1; no clear D. From germline, CDR1 is SGHDN and CDR2 FVKESK. There are 14 residues in the CDR3. The full variable domain, its missing parts supplied by reference TRBV14 and TRBJ1-1, is EAGVTQFPSHSVIEKGQTVTLRCDPISGHDNLYWYRRVMGKEIKFLLHFVKESKQDESGMPNNRFLAERTGGTYSTLKVQPAELEDSGVYFCASSQGRPTKEALFGQGTRLTVV.